Listed below are T cell receptor beta chains from one sample, sequenced in a study of human T cells and chemical hapten exposure. One entry per CDR3 protein, called by TCRdb with MiXCR from the RACE reads. Seen here are roughly 120,000 distinct CDR3 sequences, around 8.3% observed once, and the top ten hold roughly 1.6%. Input material: whole blood. The receptors stem from a male donor in good health. Some clones in this sample may be carry-over from other donors' samples. Both conserved end residues are part of each CDR3. A D gene is named only where the DNA matches it firmly. Where a row states a size, it is once, few, many or the class of an expanded clone; other rows omit it.

j_gene | v_gene | d_gene | abundance | CDR3aa | CDR3nt
TRBJ2-5 | TRBV13 | - | few | CASSLGAGAHPEETQYF | TGTGCCAGCAGCTTAGGGGCAGGGGCCCATCCCGAAGAGACCCAGTACTTC
TRBJ1-1 | TRBV14 | TRBD1 | many | CASSIRTGGGTEAFF | TGTGCCAGCAGCATTCGGACAGGGGGCGGCACTGAAGCTTTCTTT
TRBJ2-7 | TRBV6-2/TRBV6-3 | - | many | CASSLTENYEQYF | TGTGCCAGCAGTTTGACGGAGAACTACGAGCAGTACTTC
TRBJ2-7 | TRBV9 | TRBD2 | few | CASSVAPSGLASSHEQYF | TGTGCCAGCAGCGTAGCTCCCTCAGGACTAGCGAGTTCCCACGAGCAGTACTTC
TRBJ2-1 | TRBV4-1 | TRBD2 | - | CASSRRTGTSRVF | TGCGCCAGCAGCCGCAGAACCGGGACTAGCAGGGTCTTC
TRBJ1-2 | TRBV6-2/TRBV6-3 | TRBD1 | few | CASTPTGTGSGYTF | TGTGCCAGCACCCCTACCGGGACAGGGAGTGGCTACACCTTC
TRBJ2-7 | TRBV4-2 | TRBD2 | - | CASSQEFRTSGGHEQYF | TGTGCCAGCAGCCAAGAATTTCGGACTAGCGGGGGCCACGAGCAGTACTTC
TRBJ1-2 | TRBV5-6 | TRBD1 | - | CASSQDRANYGYTF | TGTGCCAGCAGCCAAGACAGGGCTAACTATGGCTACACCTTC
TRBJ1-1 | TRBV18 | TRBD1 | - | CASSPGDRMDDTEAFF | TGTGCCAGCTCACCGGGGGACAGGATGGATGACACTGAAGCTTTCTTT
TRBJ1-2 | TRBV20-1 | - | few | CSARDPGQPNYGYTF | TGCAGTGCTAGAGACCCAGGGCAGCCCAACTATGGCTACACCTTC
TRBJ2-7 | TRBV5-1 | TRBD2 | few | CASSPSGGAYEQYF | TGCGCCAGCAGCCCAAGCGGGGGAGCCTACGAGCAGTACTTC
TRBJ2-1 | TRBV4-2 | TRBD2 | many | CASSQGTREYNEQFF | TGTGCCAGCAGCCAGGGGACTAGAGAGTACAATGAGCAGTTCTTC
TRBJ1-1 | TRBV5-5 | TRBD1 | many | CASSPATGTMDTEAFF | TGTGCCAGCAGCCCCGCGACAGGGACCATGGACACTGAAGCTTTCTTT
TRBJ2-5 | TRBV7-7 | TRBD2 | few | CASSLTSGGETQYF | TGTGCCAGCAGCCTAACTAGCGGGGGTGAGACCCAGTACTTC
TRBJ2-5 | TRBV7-2 | - | few | CASSPGGLAVEETQYF | TGTGCCAGCAGCCCAGGGGGGCTAGCGGTTGAAGAGACCCAGTACTTC
TRBJ2-1 | TRBV2 | TRBD2 | - | CASMGLAGVTNEQFF | TGTGCCAGCATGGGACTAGCGGGAGTAACCAATGAGCAGTTCTTC
TRBJ1-4 | TRBV4-3 | - | - | CASSQDGQQATNEKLFF | TGCGCCAGCAGCCAAGACGGACAGCAAGCAACTAATGAAAAACTGTTTTTT
TRBJ2-3 | TRBV30 | - | - | CAWSSWGGQGSDTQYF | TGTGCCTGGAGTTCCTGGGGGGGCCAAGGGTCGGATACGCAGTATTTT
TRBJ2-5 | TRBV5-6 | TRBD1 | few | CASSLPSGTGFQETQYF | TGTGCCAGCAGCTTGCCGTCAGGGACAGGGTTTCAAGAGACCCAGTACTTC
TRBJ1-2 | TRBV20-1 | TRBD1 | - | CSAGAGGQKGGEGYTF | TGCAGTGCCGGGGCCGGCGGGCAGAAAGGGGGCGAGGGCTACACCTTC
TRBJ2-7 | TRBV18 | - | few | CASSPTFQGGSSYEQYF | TGTGCCAGCTCACCAACTTTTCAGGGGGGAAGCTCCTACGAGCAGTACTTC
TRBJ2-7 | TRBV9 | - | few | CASSLTGEYEQYF | TGTGCCAGCAGCCTAACGGGGGAATACGAGCAGTACTTC
TRBJ2-7 | TRBV6-5 | TRBD1 | many | CASSYSRDRGYEQYF | TGTGCCAGCAGTTACTCTCGGGACAGGGGCTACGAGCAGTACTTC
TRBJ2-3 | TRBV15 | TRBD1 | many | CATSRDQGADTQYF | TGTGCCACCAGCAGGGACCAGGGGGCGGATACGCAGTATTTT
TRBJ1-1 | TRBV5-6 | - | few | CASSYDGGRDTEAFF | TGTGCCAGCAGCTACGATGGGGGCAGGGACACTGAAGCTTTCTTT
TRBJ2-1 | TRBV5-1 | TRBD2 | few | CASSLTSGAYNEQFF | TGCGCCAGCAGCCTTACTAGCGGGGCCTACAATGAGCAGTTCTTC
TRBJ2-7 | TRBV5-6 | TRBD1 | few | CASSLGQGPDEQYF | TGTGCCAGCAGCTTGGGACAGGGACCAGACGAGCAGTACTTC
TRBJ2-6 | TRBV10-3 | - | - | CAISEVPGSGANVLTF | TGTGCCATCAGTGAGGTCCCTGGCTCTGGGGCCAACGTCCTGACTTTC